The 24 T cell receptor beta chains below all came from one sample that was sequenced in a study of T cell repertoires in cytomegalovirus infection. MiXCR, run by TCRdb on the reads, gives a single entry per CDR3 protein. The profile covers approximately 490,000 distinct CDR3 sequences, with 11% appearing a single time and roughly a tenth taken by the ten largest. The sequenced material came from PBMCs. The receptors shown here come from a human donor in good health (CMV status not recorded). Some clones in this sample may be carry-over from other donors' samples.

The chain employs TRBV9 and TRBJ1-2; D is perhaps TRBD1 (5 bases). Germline V gene lookup returns CDR1 SGDLS and CDR2 YYNGEE. V gave up 4 bases and J gave up 8 bases, with 18 bases separating them. The CDR3 covers 14 residues. CDR3 in DNA: TGTGCCAGCAGCTCTCCTTGGGGCGTTGACGGCTACACCTTC. It translates to CASSSPWGVDGYTF.

This clonotype was observed at least ten times. This chain joins TRBV2 and TRBJ1-4; 9 nucleotides align to TRBD1. The CDR3 contains 15 residues. In germline, CDR1 is SNHLY, CDR2 FYNNEI. Trimming at V came to 4 bases and at J to 7 bases, leaving 7 bases not matched to a gene. The CDR3 region has the DNA TGTGCCAGCAGTGCCCCGGGACAGGGCTTTGAAAAACTGTTTTTT. Translating it yields CASSAPGQGFEKLFF.

V and J are TRBV7-9 and TRBJ1-4, with TRBD1 matching 7 bases. The junction had 6 bases not matched to a gene; V was cut back by 6 bases and J by 5 bases. The CDR3 length is 14 residues. In germline, CDR1 is SEHNR, CDR2 FQNEAQ (reference sequence). CDR3 protein: CASRTQGFNEKLFF. CDR3 DNA sequence: TGTGCCAGCAGGACACAGGGGTTCAATGAAAAACTGTTTTTT.

This chain connects TRBV19 to TRBJ2-1; 7 bases line up with TRBD1. Losses at the gene ends were 9 bases for V and 9 bases for J; bases not matched to a gene: 14. This CDR3 contains 14 residues. CDR1 and CDR2 from the germline V gene are LNHDA and SQIVND (reference sequence). The CDR3 sequence: CASVRSTGAFEQFF. CDR3 DNA sequence: TGTGCCAGCGTCAGGAGTACAGGGGCTTTTGAGCAGTTCTTC.

The rearrangement links TRBV10-3 to TRBJ1-4; D call uncertain. V dropped 2 bases and J dropped 0 bases, with 10 bases sitting between them. CDR1 is ENHRY, CDR2 SYGVKD, per germline. The CDR3 length is 16 residues. CDR3 DNA sequence: TGTGCCATCAGTGAGGGAGTGAGTGCAACTAATGAAAAACTGTTTTTT. Its translation is CAISEGVSATNEKLFF.

The V gene is TRBV4-2, the J gene TRBJ2-5; 13 bases match TRBD2. Trimming took 4 bases from V and 0 from J; bases not matched to a gene: 11. This CDR3 is 19 amino acids long. The germline gives CDR1 LGHNA, CDR2 YNFKEQ. CDR3 bases: TGTGCCAGCAGCCGAGTCCCGGGACTAGCGGGATCCTACCAAGAGACCCAGTACTTC. Its protein is CASSRVPGLAGSYQETQYF.

There are many counts of this clonotype. CDR3 bases: TGTGCCAGCACCCCTCTGGGACAGGGGGACGAGCAGTACTTC. It yields the protein CASTPLGQGDEQYF. V gene TRBV28 combines with J gene TRBJ2-7; TRBD1 matches at 11 bases. The CDR3 has 14 residues. Germline V lookup: CDR1 MDHEN, CDR2 SYDVKM. The V and J ends lost 7 bases and 5 bases, in that order; junction bases with no gene match: 7.

This rearrangement joins TRBV10-3 to TRBJ2-1; the D gene is possibly TRBD2 (5 bases). V was pared by 3 bases and J by 7 bases, with 19 bases between. The CDR3 covers 16 residues. Germline V gives CDR1 ENHRY, CDR2 SYGVKD. The CDR3 reads CAISDLGRRTGNEQFF. The CDR3 bases are TGTGCCATCAGTGACTTGGGGAGAAGGACCGGTAATGAGCAGTTCTTC.

This clonotype was seen repeatedly, ten times or more. The rearrangement joins TRBV15 to TRBJ1-2; D might be TRBD1 (6 bases). Trimming removed 5 bases from V and 5 bases from J, with 12 bases in between. The CDR3 length is 13 residues. CDR1 is LNHNV and CDR2 is YYDKDF in the germline V gene (reference sequence). CDR3 sequence (DNA): TGTGCCACCAGCGGCAGGGGACTTTATGGCTACACCTTC. As protein: CATSGRGLYGYTF.

This clonotype has more than one count but fewer than ten. The rearrangement joins TRBV2 to TRBJ1-2; tentative D call: TRBD1 (6 bases). Germline CDR1 SNHLY, CDR2 FYNNEI. This CDR3 comprises 13 residues. The V end was cut by 4 bases, the J end by 5 bases, with 11 bases between. The CDR3 is CASSGTATYGYTF. The CDR3 nucleotides read TGTGCCAGCAGTGGGACAGCCACGTATGGCTACACCTTC.

The chain carries TRBV29-1 and TRBJ2-1; TRBD2 matches 11 bases. With 4 bases clipped from V and 0 bases from J, the junction kept 11 bases outside the gene matches. Germline assignment: CDR1 SQVTM and CDR2 ANQGSEA. The CDR3 is 18 residues long. The CDR3 DNA reads as TGCAGCGTTGGCCCGGGACTAGCGGAGCCTAGCTCCTACAATGAGCAGTTCTTC. Translating gives CSVGPGLAEPSSYNEQFF.

On this clonotype itself: This is likely a read error, given that the CDR3 carries no conserved phenylalanine or tryptophan at its end. This chain connects TRBV7-9 to TRBJ2-1; perhaps TRBD1 as D (5 bases). CDR1 SEHNR and CDR2 FQNEAQ come from the germline V gene (reference sequence). This CDR3 is built from 15 residues. Between the trimmed V and J ends, which lost 5 bases and 5 bases, there was a span of 16 bases. CDR3 residues: CASSPPLGADNEQFL. CDR3 bases: TGTGCCAGCAGCCCGCCCCTTGGGGCTGACAATGAGCAGTTCCTC.

J is TRBJ2-2 and V is TRBV19, with 8 bases fitting TRBD1. The CDR3 loop spans 18 amino acids. The junction had 10 bases not matched to a gene; V was cut back by 2 bases and J by 2 bases. Germline loops: CDR1 LNHDA, CDR2 SQIVND (reference sequence). CDR3 DNA: TGTGCCAGTAGTATACTGGCAGGGGGCACGATTAACACCGGGGAGCTGTTTTTT. Translated: CASSILAGGTINTGELFF.

This clonotype was seen at least ten times. The chain couples TRBV7-6 to TRBJ2-2; D gene unclear. The CDR3 contains 16 residues. Per germline, CDR1 SGHVS and CDR2 FNYEAQ. V shed 6 bases and J shed 1 base, with 15 bases lying between them. CDR3 loop: CASSSERRQNTGELFF. CDR3 DNA sequence: TGTGCCAGCAGTTCCGAAAGAAGACAGAACACCGGGGAGCTGTTTTTT.

This clonotype has a count of ten or more. The V and J genes are TRBV7-8 and TRBJ1-5; 12 bases agree with TRBD1. CDR3 length: 19 residues. Germline V gene sequence: CDR1 SGHVS, CDR2 FQNEAQ. V lost 4 bases to trimming and J lost 1 base; unmatched junction nucleotides: 11. CDR3 loop: CASSSPRDRGPLSNQPQHF. CDR3 nucleotide sequence: TGTGCCAGCAGCTCCCCTCGGGACAGGGGGCCCCTGAGCAATCAGCCCCAGCATTTT.

V is TRBV28 and J is TRBJ1-6; no clear D. The V gene lost 0 bases and the J gene lost 8 bases, with 14 bases spanning the gap. CDR1 is MDHEN, CDR2 SYDVKM, per germline. CDR3 length: 16 residues. The CDR3: CASSLWSLKRDSPLHF. The CDR3, as DNA: TGTGCCAGCAGTTTATGGAGCCTGAAGAGGGATTCACCCCTCCACTTT.

This clonotype was found many times. This rearrangement joins TRBV10-3 to TRBJ1-2, with 8 bases identical to TRBD1. Germline V gives CDR1 ENHRY, CDR2 SYGVKD. Germline trimming cut 6 bases from V and 4 bases from J; bases unmatched to any gene: 4. The CDR3 is made up of 13 amino acids. The CDR3 DNA reads TGTGCCATCAGGGGGACAGGAACCTATGGCTACACCTTC. Amino acid sequence: CAIRGTGTYGYTF.

This clonotype was observed a handful of times. A clone one base away is much larger, so this may be a read error. This rearrangement joins TRBV4-1 to TRBJ1-1, with no clear D. The CDR3 runs 15 residues. Per germline, CDR1 MGHRA and CDR2 YSYEKL. The CDR3 loop reads CTSSQNPSENTEAFF. CDR3 nucleotides: TGCACCAGCAGCCAAAACCCGTCGGAGAACACTGAAGCTTTCTTT.

This clonotype has only a few counts. The V and J genes are TRBV2 and TRBJ2-1, with a tentative D call TRBD2 (6 bases). V was shortened by 8 bases and J by 4 bases, with 18 bases between the two germline ends. Per the germline V gene, CDR1 is SNHLY and CDR2 is FYNNEI. The CDR3 runs to 15 residues. The CDR3 DNA reads TGTGCCAGCGGGCCGGGAGATGTTTTGTACAATGAGCAGTTCTTC. Its protein product is CASGPGDVLYNEQFF. Combining the CDR3 with reference TRBV2 and TRBJ2-1 gives the whole variable domain EPEVTQTPSHQVTQMGQEVILRCVPISNHLYFYWYRQILGQKVEFLVSFYNNEISEKSEIFDDQFSVERPDGSNFTLKIRSTKLEDSAMYFCASGPGDVLYNEQFFGPGTRLTVL.

This clonotype showed up many times. Germline and junction disagree at one end, which may indicate a read error. This chain joins TRBV11-2 and TRBJ1-1; D is uncertain. The CDR3 length is 12 residues. The germline V gene encodes CDR1 SGHAT and CDR2 FQNNGV. The CDR3 region has the DNA TGTGCCAGCAGCTTCCAAAACAGTGAAGCTTTCTTT. Amino acid sequence: CASSFQNSEAFF. The variable domain in full, with the rest retrieved from reference TRBV11-2 and TRBJ1-1, is EAGVAQSPRYKIIEKRQSVAFWCNPISGHATLYWYQQILGQGPKLLIQFQNNGVVDDSQLPKDRFSAERLKGVDSTLKIQPAKLEDSAVYLCASSFQNSEAFFGQGTRLTVV.

Remarks on this clonotype: A much larger clone differs from this one at a single base, so this may be a read error. The chain couples TRBV12-3 or TRBV12-4 to TRBJ2-2, with TRBD2 matching over 8 bases. The CDR3 length is 14 residues. V lost 8 bases to trimming and J lost 4 bases; unmatched junction nucleotides: 6. The CDR3 loop is CASEAGDRTGELFF. CDR3 in DNA: TGTGCCAGCGAAGCGGGAGATCGCACCGGGGAGCTGTTTTTT.

This chain links TRBV3-1 with TRBJ1-6; D remains ambiguous. Germline lookup yields CDR1 LGHDT and CDR2 YNNKEL (reference sequence). Trimming cost V 3 bases and J 16 bases, with 13 bases left between them. The CDR3 contains 12 residues. For the CDR3, the DNA is TGTGCCAGCAGCCAGAACATGCGGGAACTCCACTTT. This codes for CASSQNMRELHF.

In this sample, this clonotype turned up many times. The rearrangement uses TRBV12-3 or TRBV12-4 and TRBJ2-3, with D perhaps TRBD2 (6 bases). This CDR3 has 16 residues. V dropped 5 bases and J dropped 1 base, with 16 bases sitting between them. The CDR3 sequence is CASSNAGTPGTDTQYF. The CDR3 region has the DNA TGTGCCAGCAGTAACGCGGGGACTCCCGGCACAGATACGCAGTATTTT.

In this sample, this clonotype turned up many times. The V gene is TRBV20-1, the J gene TRBJ1-1; D not certain. Looked up from germline, CDR1 is DFQATT and CDR2 is SNEGSKA (reference sequence). This CDR3 region has 11 residues. The V end was cut by 3 bases, the J end by 0 bases, with 2 bases between. The CDR3 sequence: CSARLNTEAFF. The CDR3 DNA reads as TGCAGTGCTAGGCTGAACACTGAAGCTTTCTTT.